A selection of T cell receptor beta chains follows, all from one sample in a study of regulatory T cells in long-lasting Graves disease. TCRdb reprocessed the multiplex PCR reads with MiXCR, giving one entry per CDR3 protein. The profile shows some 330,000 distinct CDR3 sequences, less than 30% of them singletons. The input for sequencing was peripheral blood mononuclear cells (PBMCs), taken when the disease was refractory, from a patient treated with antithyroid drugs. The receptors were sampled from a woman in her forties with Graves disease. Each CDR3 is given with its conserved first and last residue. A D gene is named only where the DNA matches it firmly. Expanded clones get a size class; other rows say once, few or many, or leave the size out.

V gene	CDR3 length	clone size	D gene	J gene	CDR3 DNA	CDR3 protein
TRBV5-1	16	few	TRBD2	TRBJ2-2	TGCGCCAGCAGCTTGGGACTAGCGGACACCACCGGGGAGCTGTTTTTT	CASSLGLADTTGELFF
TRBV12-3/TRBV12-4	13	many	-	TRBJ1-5	TGTGCCAGCACCCCCCACAGCAATCAGCCCCAGCATTTT	CASTPHSNQPQHF
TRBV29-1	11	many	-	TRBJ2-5	TGCAGCGTTGACAGGGTCGAGACCCAGTACTTC	CSVDRVETQYF
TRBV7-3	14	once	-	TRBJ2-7	TGTGCCAGCAGCGGCGGGACTCTGTCGCCCGAGCAGTACTTC	CASSGGTLSPEQYF
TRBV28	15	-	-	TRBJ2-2	TGTGCCAGCAGTTCGGGGGCGCGAGACACCGGGGAGCTGTTTTTT	CASSSGARDTGELFF
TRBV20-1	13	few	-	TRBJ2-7	TGCAGTGCTAGAATAAGACCGGCGTACGAGCAGTACTTC	CSARIRPAYEQYF
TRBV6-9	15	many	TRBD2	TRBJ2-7	TGTGCCAGCAGTTTTCGACTAGCGGGAGGCGACGAGCAGTACTTC	CASSFRLAGGDEQYF
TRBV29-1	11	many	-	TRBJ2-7	TGCAGCGCCCTAAGGGGGGACGAGCAGTACTTC	CSALRGDEQYF
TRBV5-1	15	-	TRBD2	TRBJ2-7	TGCGCCAGCAGCTCTGAAGCGGGAGGTCGCCACGAGCAGTACTTC	CASSSEAGGRHEQYF
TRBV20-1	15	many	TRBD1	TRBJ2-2	TGCAGTGCTAGTGGGGGACAGGGCTTCTCCGGGGAGCTGTTTTTT	CSASGGQGFSGELFF
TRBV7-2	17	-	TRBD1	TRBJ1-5	TGTGCCAGCAGCTTGGGAGGGGGCAGGGAATATTTTCAGCCCCAGCATTTT	CASSLGGGREYFQPQHF
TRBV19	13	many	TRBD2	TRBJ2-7	TGTGCCAGTTCCCTCGTGGCGGGAGGCGAGCAGTACTTC	CASSLVAGGEQYF
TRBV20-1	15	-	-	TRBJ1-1	TGCAGTGCTAGAGATTACACGGATTATAACACTGAAGCTTTCTTT	CSARDYTDYNTEAFF
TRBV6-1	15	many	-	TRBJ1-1	TGTGCCAGCAGTGAAGAAGGGGGGTCGGGCACTGAAGCTTTCTTT	CASSEEGGSGTEAFF
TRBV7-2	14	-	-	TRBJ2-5	TGTGCCAGCAGCTATACCAGGGGGGGAGAGACCCAGTACTTC	CASSYTRGGETQYF
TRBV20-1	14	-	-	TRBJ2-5	TGCAGTGCTAGGATCGGCGCCAGCCAGGGGACCCGGTACTTC	CSARIGASQGTRYF
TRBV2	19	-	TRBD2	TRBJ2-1	TGTGCCAGCAGTGACATTATCGGCGGACTAGCGGGAGGGAACAATGAGCAGTTCTTC	CASSDIIGGLAGGNNEQFF
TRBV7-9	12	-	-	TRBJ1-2	TGTGCCAGCAGGGCAGCCTCCCGTGGCTGCACCTTC	CASRAASRGCTF
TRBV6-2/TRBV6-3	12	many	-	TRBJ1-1	TGTGCCAGCAGTGTAAGGGGAACTGAAGCTTTCTTT	CASSVRGTEAFF
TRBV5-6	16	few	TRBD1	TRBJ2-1	TGTGCCAGCAGCTTGGCAGGGGGTTTCTCCTACAATGAGCAGTTCTTC	CASSLAGGFSYNEQFF
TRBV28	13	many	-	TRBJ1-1	TGTGCCAGCAGTTTTCTAGGTTTTGGTGAAGCTTTCTTT	CASSFLGFGEAFF
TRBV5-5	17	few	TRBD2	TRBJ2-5	TGTGCCAGCAGCCCGGGGGGGACTAGCGGGGGCCAAGAGACCCAGTACTTC	CASSPGGTSGGQETQYF
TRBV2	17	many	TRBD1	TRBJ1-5	TGTGCCAGCACGGGGACAGGGAGAATAGGAAGCAATCAGCCCCAGCATTTT	CASTGTGRIGSNQPQHF
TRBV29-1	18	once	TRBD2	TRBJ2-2	TGCAGCGTTTTTCAACGATGGGGAGCTAGCGGGCACACCCGGGAGCTGTTTTTT	CSVFQRWGASGHTRELFF
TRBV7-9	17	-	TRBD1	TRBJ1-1	TGTGCCAGCAGCTTAGGACAGGGAGGAATCATGAACACTGAAGCTTTCTTT	CASSLGQGGIMNTEAFF
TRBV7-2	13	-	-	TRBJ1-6	TGTGCCAGCAGCTTAGTAGCGGATTCACCCCTCCACTTT	CASSLVADSPLHF
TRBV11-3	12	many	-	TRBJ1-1	TGTGCCAGCAGCTTAGGGGCTGGGGAAGCTTTCTTT	CASSLGAGEAFF
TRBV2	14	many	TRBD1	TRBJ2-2	TGTGCCAGCAGTGAATACAGGGGGACCGGGGAGCTGTTTTTT	CASSEYRGTGELFF
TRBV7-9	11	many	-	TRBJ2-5	TGTGCCGCAGGGGTGGTGGAGACCCAGTACTTC	CAAGVVETQYF
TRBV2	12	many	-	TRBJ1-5	TGTGCCAGCAGTGACCCCAATCAGCCCCAGCATTTT	CASSDPNQPQHF
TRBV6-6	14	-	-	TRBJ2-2	TGTGCCAGCAGTTACTCGGCGTTGGCCGGGGAGCTGTTTTTT	CASSYSALAGELFF
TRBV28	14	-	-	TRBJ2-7	TGTGCCAGCAGGGGAGGGACAGCCGGCTACGAGCAGTACTTC	CASRGGTAGYEQYF
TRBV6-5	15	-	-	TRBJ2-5	TGTGCCAGCAGTTACCCCGGGCAGATCCAAGAGACCCAGTACTTC	CASSYPGQIQETQYF
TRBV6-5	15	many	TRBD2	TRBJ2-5	TGTGCCAGCAGTTTCGCCGTTAGCGGGAGGGAGACCCAGTACTTC	CASSFAVSGRETQYF
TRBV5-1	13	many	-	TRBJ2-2	TGCGCCAGCAGCCCTAAACACACCGGGGAGCTGTTTTTT	CASSPKHTGELFF
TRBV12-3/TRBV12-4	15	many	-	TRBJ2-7	TGTGCCAGCTCCTTACGTCATCCCACCCTATACGAGCAGTACTTC	CASSLRHPTLYEQYF
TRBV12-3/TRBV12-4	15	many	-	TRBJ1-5	TGTGCCAGCAGTTTCAGGGGCAATAGCAATCAGCCCCAGCATTTT	CASSFRGNSNQPQHF
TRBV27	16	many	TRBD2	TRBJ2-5	TGTGCCAGCAGTTTCGGCTATGTCATGAGCGGGAGGGTAGAGTACTTC	CASSFGYVMSGRVEYF
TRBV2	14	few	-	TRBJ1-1	TGTGCCAGCAGTGGTGGGAGGGGGAGCACTGAAGCTTTCTTT	CASSGGRGSTEAFF
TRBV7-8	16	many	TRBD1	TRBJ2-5	TGTGCCAGCAGCTTGCGTCCCGGGAACAGGGGAGAGACCCAGTACTTC	CASSLRPGNRGETQYF
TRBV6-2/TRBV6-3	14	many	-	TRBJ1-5	TGTGCCAGCACCAACAACAGGGCTGGACAGCCCCAGCATTTT	CASTNNRAGQPQHF
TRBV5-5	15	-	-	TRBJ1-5	TGTGCCAGCAGCCCCCGGCGGGTTAGCAATCAGCCCCAGCATTTT	CASSPRRVSNQPQHF
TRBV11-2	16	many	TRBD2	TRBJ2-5	TGTGCCAGCAGCGTCTCCGGTAGCGGGAGTAGGAAGACCCAGTACTTC	CASSVSGSGSRKTQYF
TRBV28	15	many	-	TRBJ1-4	TGTGCCAGCAGTTCGCCCGGGGCAACTAATGAAAAACTGTTTTTT	CASSSPGATNEKLFF
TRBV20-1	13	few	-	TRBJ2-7	TGCAGTGCTTTCCGGAGGGGATGGTACGAGCAGTACTTC	CSAFRRGWYEQYF
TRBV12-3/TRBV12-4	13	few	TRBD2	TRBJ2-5	TGTGCCAGCAGGGCGGGAGTATCAGAGACCCAGTACTTC	CASRAGVSETQYF